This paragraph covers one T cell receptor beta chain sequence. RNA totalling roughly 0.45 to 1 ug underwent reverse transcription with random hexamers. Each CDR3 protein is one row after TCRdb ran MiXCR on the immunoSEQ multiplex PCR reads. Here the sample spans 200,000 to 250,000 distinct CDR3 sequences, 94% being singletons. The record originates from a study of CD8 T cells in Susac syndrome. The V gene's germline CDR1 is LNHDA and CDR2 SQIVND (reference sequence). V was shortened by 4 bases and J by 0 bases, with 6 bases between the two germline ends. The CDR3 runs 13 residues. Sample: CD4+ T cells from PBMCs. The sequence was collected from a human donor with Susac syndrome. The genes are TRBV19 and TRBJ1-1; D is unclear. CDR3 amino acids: CASSTVMNTEAFF. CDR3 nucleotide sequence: TGTGCCAGTAGTACCGTCATGAACACTGAAGCTTTCTTT.